This is a list of T cell receptor beta chains from one sample in a study of blood T cell repertoires in COVID-19. Here immunoSEQ multiplex PCR was the method, and the copy in TCRdb shows in-frame clones only, minus some. Of approximately 88,000 clones in the sample, about nine tenths were seen once. Sequencing was carried out using peripheral blood. The receptors stem from a male donor with acute or convalescent COVID-19. CDR3s leave out the opening cysteine and the closing phenylalanine or tryptophan.

j_call v_call cdr3_aa
TRBJ2-5 TRBV7-9 ASSLGLATQETQY
TRBJ2-2 TRBV11-3 ASTPGGVGGELF
TRBJ1-2 TRBV19 ASSSGQGIIYGYT
TRBJ2-3 TRBV14 ASSQGSGGAWIPDTQY
TRBJ1-5 TRBV19 ASSDREKQPQH
TRBJ1-1 TRBV18 ASSSPRNTEAF
TRBJ2-5 TRBV10-3 AIRPGQGLETQY
TRBJ2-1 TRBV2 ASRDRGWDLRNEQF
TRBJ1-2 TRBV10-3 AISELAGLGVEGYT
TRBJ1-2 TRBV2 ASREDSSGNYGYT
TRBJ2-5 TRBV11-1 ASSLAPGGETQY
TRBJ1-5 TRBV19 ASSIDGFLDQPQH
TRBJ1-1 TRBV7-3 ASSLTGGTEAF
TRBJ1-5 TRBV6-5 ASRDGGQGDQPQH
TRBJ1-5 TRBV18 ASSPGRQGFDQPQH
TRBJ1-2 TRBV24-1 ATSDTPTYGYT
TRBJ2-1 TRBV29-1 SVDRYNEQF
TRBJ1-4 TRBV10-3 AISESRFNEKLF
TRBJ1-5 TRBV18 ASSPSEGNQPQH
TRBJ2-1 TRBV29-1 SVDRTGTYNEQF
TRBJ2-5 TRBV7-2 ASSLQGDGVTQY
TRBJ1-2 TRBV11-3 ASSTPRDSSNYGYT
TRBJ2-7 TRBV11-3 ASSWDRGGEQY
TRBJ2-1 TRBV28 ASSPGLAGGNEQF
TRBJ1-6 TRBV19 ASSTGGDHSPLH
TRBJ1-5 TRBV19 ASSVGLYQPQH
TRBJ1-6 TRBV21-1 ASSSPFVAGAKGDSPLH
TRBJ2-1 TRBV18 ASSPLGTGGNEQF
TRBJ1-2 TRBV27 ASSSGGQGMGGYT
TRBJ2-1 TRBV27 ASSLPSGGSSSYNEQF
TRBJ2-5 TRBV10-3 ATQRGQGGRKTQY
TRBJ1-2 TRBV10-1 ASSYSNYGYT
TRBJ2-5 TRBV11-1 ASSSGGGANQETQY
TRBJ2-5 TRBV16 ASSQSHSGETQY
TRBJ2-5 TRBV18 ASSSNRGQETQY
TRBJ2-1 TRBV3-1/TRBV3-2 ASSLTGGSYNEQF
TRBJ2-7 TRBV10-3 AISESKAPWEQY
TRBJ2-2 TRBV12-3/TRBV12-4 ASSPQVDGELF
TRBJ1-3 TRBV21-1 ASTLTGQSGNTIY
TRBJ1-5 TRBV11-3 ASSHGRGGQPQH
TRBJ1-1 TRBV5-1 ASSLKGGGTEAF
TRBJ1-2 TRBV25-1 ASSEGREKDRTGGYT
TRBJ2-3 TRBV5-1 ASSLGVISTDTQY
TRBJ1-2 TRBV24-1 ATSDPGQGWGGYT
TRBJ1-2 TRBV7-8 ASSLAENYGYT
TRBJ2-3 TRBV7-3 ASSQDRPGDTQY
TRBJ2-7 TRBV28 ASSLPSRTGSGEQY
TRBJ2-1 TRBV10-3 AITSSGGGEQF
TRBJ2-5 TRBV2 ASSPGLAGGWETQY
TRBJ1-5 TRBV28 ASTKGQGGRQPQH
TRBJ1-6 TRBV27 ASSLTGTGISPLH
TRBJ2-3 TRBV19 ASSNGQGARSTDTQY